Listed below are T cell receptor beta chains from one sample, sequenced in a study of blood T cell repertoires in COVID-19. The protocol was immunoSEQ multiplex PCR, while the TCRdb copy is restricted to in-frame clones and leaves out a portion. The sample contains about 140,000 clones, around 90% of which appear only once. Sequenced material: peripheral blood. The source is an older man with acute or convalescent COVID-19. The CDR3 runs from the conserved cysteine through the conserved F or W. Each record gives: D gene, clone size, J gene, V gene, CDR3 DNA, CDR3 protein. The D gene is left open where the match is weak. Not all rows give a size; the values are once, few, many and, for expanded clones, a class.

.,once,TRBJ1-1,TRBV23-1,TGCGCCAGAGACCGCAGAGGGGCTTTCTTT,CARDRRGAFF
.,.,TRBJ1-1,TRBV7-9,TGTGCCAGCAGCCTTACCACCGGGACAGAAGCTTTCTTT,CASSLTTGTEAFF
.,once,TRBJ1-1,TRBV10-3,TGTGCCATCAGTGAGAGGGGGAACACTGAAGCTTTCTTT,CAISERGNTEAFF
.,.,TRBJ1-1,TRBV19,TGTGCCAGTAAGAATTGGGGAGGGAACACTGAAGCTTTCTTT,CASKNWGGNTEAFF
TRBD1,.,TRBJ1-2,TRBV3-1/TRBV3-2,TGTGCCAGCAGCCAAGAGACAGGGGGCTGGGGCTACACCTTC,CASSQETGGWGYTF
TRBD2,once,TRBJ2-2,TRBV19,TGTGCCAGTCGACTAGCGGGGGGCACCGGGGAGCTGTTTTTT,CASRLAGGTGELFF
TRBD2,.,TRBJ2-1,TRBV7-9,TGTGCCAGCAGCCCTAGGGGGGCCCAGCGGGGGTTGAATGAGCAGTTCTTC,CASSPRGAQRGLNEQFF
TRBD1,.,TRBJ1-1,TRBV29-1,TGCAGCGTTCAGGGACAGCCAAGGACTGAAGCTTTCTTT,CSVQGQPRTEAFF
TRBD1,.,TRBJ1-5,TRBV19,TGTGCCAGTAGTCCGCAGGGACAGGGGACGAGTCAGCCCCAGCATTTT,CASSPQGQGTSQPQHF
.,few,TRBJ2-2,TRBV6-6,TGTGCCAGCAGTCCGCGACTCAGGGGCCGGGGCACCGGGGAGCTGTTTTTT,CASSPRLRGRGTGELFF
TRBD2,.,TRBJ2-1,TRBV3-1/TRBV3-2,TGTGCCAGCAGCCTCGGGACTAGCGGGAGTTACAATGAGCAGTTCTTC,CASSLGTSGSYNEQFF
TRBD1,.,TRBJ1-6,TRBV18,TGTGCCAGCTCACCCGACAGGGGAGGTTCACCCCTCCACTTT,CASSPDRGGSPLHF
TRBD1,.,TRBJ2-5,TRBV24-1,TGTGCCACCAGTGATGCGCAGGGGGCGGAGACCCAGTACTTC,CATSDAQGAETQYF
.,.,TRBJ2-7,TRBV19,TGTGCCAGTAGCGATCGGGGGGCTTCAAACTCCTACGAGCAGTACTTC,CASSDRGASNSYEQYF
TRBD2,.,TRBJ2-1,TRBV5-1,TGCGCCAGCAGCTTGGCGGCTAGCGGGGGGGCATCCTACAATGAGCAGTTCTTC,CASSLAASGGASYNEQFF
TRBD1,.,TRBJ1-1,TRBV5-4,TGTGCCAGCAGCGCCAGGGACAGGGGGATTGAAGCTTTCTTT,CASSARDRGIEAFF
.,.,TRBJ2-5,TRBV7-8,TGTGCCAGCAGCCCTTTGTGGCGGGCAGAGACCCAGTACTTC,CASSPLWRAETQYF
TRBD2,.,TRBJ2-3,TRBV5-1,TGCGCCAGCAGCTTGAAGCTAGCGGGCAACACAGATACGCAGTATTTT,CASSLKLAGNTDTQYF
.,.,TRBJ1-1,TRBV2,TGTGCCAGCACCCGGACAACCTTGAACACTGAAGCTTTCTTT,CASTRTTLNTEAFF
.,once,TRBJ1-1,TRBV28,TGTGCCAGCAGTTTATATCTTGAGGGGAACACTGAAGCTTTCTTT,CASSLYLEGNTEAFF
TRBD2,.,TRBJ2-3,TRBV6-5,TGTGCCAGCCTAGCGGAGGGTACGCAGTATTTT,CASLAEGTQYF
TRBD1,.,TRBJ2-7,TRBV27,TGTGCCAGCAGTAAGGGGACAGGAGGCTACGAGCAGTACTTC,CASSKGTGGYEQYF
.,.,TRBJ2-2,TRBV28,TGTGCCAGCAGCCAGACAGGCAACACCGGGGAGCTGTTTTTT,CASSQTGNTGELFF
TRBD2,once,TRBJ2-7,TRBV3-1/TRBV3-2,TGTGCCAGCAGCCAATCGGGGGGACCTACGGGCGAGCAGTACTTC,CASSQSGGPTGEQYF
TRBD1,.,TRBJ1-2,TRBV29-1,TGCAGCGACAGTCAGGGGGCCTATGGCTACACCTTC,CSDSQGAYGYTF
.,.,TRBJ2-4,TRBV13,TGTGCCAGCAGCCCTACAGGCGTCGGCATTCAGTACTTC,CASSPTGVGIQYF
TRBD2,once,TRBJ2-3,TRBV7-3,TGTGCCAGCAGGTGGAGCGGGAGGAGCACAGATACGCAGTATTTT,CASRWSGRSTDTQYF
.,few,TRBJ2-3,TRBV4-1,TGCGCCAGCAGCCAAGGGACTACAGATACGCAGTATTTT,CASSQGTTDTQYF
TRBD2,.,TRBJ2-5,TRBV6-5,TGTGCCAGCAGTTACTCTAGCGGGATGGGGGAAGAGACCCAGTACTTC,CASSYSSGMGEETQYF
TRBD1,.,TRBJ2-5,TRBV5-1,TGCGCCAGCAGCTTCGGCCTCAGGGGGCGAGTGGAGACCCAGTACTTC,CASSFGLRGRVETQYF
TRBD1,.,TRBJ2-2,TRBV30,TGTGCCTGGAGGGGACAGACCACCGGGGAGCTGTTTTTT,CAWRGQTTGELFF
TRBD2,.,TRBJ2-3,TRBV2,TGTGCCAGCAGGAGGATAGCGGGAGGGGTAGATACGCAGTATTTT,CASRRIAGGVDTQYF
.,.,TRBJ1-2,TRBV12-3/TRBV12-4,TGTGCCAGCAGCCCAAGCCGAAACTATGGCTACACCTTC,CASSPSRNYGYTF
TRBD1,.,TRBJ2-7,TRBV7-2,TGTGCCAGCAGCATCGGACAGGGAAAAATATACGAGCAGTACTTC,CASSIGQGKIYEQYF
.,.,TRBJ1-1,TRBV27,TGTGCCAGCAGCCGACTCGGGGGAAGGGATACTGAAGCTTTCTTT,CASSRLGGRDTEAFF
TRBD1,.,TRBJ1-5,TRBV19,TGTGCCAGTTCAGGGACAGGGGGCGCCGGGGGACAGCCCCAGCATTTT,CASSGTGGAGGQPQHF
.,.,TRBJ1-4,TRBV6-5,TGTGCCAGCAGGGGAGGGCCGGGGGAAAAACTGTTTTTT,CASRGGPGEKLFF
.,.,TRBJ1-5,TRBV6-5,TGTGCCAGCAGTTCCAGGGGTACTGGCAATCAGCCCCAGCATTTT,CASSSRGTGNQPQHF
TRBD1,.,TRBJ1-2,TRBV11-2,TGTGCCAGCAGCTTAGATCCGACAGGGTACACTGGCTACACCTTC,CASSLDPTGYTGYTF
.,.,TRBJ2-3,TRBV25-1,TGTGCCAGCACCTGGGGGCAGATTAGCACAGATACGCAGTATTTT,CASTWGQISTDTQYF
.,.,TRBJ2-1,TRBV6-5,TGTGCCAGCACCCCAAGACCGGGAGATGAGCAGTTCTTC,CASTPRPGDEQFF
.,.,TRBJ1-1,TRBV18,TGTGCCAGCTCACCATCCGAGGGTTCGAACACTGAAGCTTTCTTT,CASSPSEGSNTEAFF